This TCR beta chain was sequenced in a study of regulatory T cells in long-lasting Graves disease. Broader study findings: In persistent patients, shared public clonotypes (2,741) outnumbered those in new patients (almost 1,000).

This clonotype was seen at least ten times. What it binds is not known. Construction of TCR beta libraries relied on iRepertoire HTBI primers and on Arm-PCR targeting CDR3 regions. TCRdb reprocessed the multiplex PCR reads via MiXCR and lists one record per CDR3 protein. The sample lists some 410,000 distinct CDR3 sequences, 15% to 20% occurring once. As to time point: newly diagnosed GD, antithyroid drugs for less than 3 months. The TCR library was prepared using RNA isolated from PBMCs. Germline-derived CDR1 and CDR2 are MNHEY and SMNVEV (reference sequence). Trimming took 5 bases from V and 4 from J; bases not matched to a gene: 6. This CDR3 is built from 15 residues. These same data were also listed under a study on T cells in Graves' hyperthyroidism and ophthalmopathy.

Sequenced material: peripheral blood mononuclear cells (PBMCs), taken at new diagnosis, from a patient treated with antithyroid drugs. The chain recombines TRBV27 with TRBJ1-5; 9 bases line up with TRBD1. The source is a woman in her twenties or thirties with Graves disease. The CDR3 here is CASSPLDRGNQPQHF. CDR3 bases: TGTGCCAGCAGTCCCCTGGACAGGGGAAATCAGCCCCAGCATTTT.